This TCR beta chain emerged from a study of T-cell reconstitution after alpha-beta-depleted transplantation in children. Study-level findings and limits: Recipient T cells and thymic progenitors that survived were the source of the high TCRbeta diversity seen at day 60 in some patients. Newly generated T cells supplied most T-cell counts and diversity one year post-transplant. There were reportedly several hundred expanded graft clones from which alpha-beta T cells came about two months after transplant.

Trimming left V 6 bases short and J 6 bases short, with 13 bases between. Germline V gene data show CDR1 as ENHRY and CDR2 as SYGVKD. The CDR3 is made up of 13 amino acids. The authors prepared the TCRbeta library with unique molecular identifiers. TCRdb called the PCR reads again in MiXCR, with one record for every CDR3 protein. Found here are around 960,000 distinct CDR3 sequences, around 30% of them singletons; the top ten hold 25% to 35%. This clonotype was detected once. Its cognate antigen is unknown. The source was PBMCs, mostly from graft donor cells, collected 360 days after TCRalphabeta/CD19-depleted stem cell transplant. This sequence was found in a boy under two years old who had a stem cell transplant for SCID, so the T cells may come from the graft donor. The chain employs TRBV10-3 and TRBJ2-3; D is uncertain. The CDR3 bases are TGTGCCATCAGCTTAAAGGGATCGGATACGCAGTATTTT. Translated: CAISLKGSDTQYF.